This T cell receptor beta chain stems from a study of cytomegalovirus exposure and HLA in healthy donors. Across the study: The roughly 110 validation repertoires were reported in a later analysis to have been generated on the same platform as the approximately 700 first-cohort repertoires.

Clones were sequenced by immunoSEQ multiplex PCR, and TCRdb holds only the in-frame ones, with some missing. The sample carries 150,000 or so clones, 94% recorded once. The CDR3 is 15 residues long. V gave up 4 bases and J gave up 5 bases, with 18 bases separating them. Looked up from germline, CDR1 is SNHLY and CDR2 is FYNNEI. Note on this clone: Its antigen is unidentified.

Study results and caveats: Cytomegalovirus association was listed for 150 or so TCR beta chains. A few CMV-associated chains proved CMV antigen-specific in vitro. Usually a TCR sequence was rare, but some public TCRs were found in many donors.

Sequenced sample: PBMCs. The receptor was isolated from a man aged 18 to 29 in good health and CMV-seropositive. This chain joins TRBV2 and TRBJ2-7; no reliable D call. The CDR3 here is CASSGAGLRIHEQYF. The CDR3 nucleotides are TGTGCCAGCAGTGGTGCCGGTTTAAGAATCCACGAGCAGTACTTC.